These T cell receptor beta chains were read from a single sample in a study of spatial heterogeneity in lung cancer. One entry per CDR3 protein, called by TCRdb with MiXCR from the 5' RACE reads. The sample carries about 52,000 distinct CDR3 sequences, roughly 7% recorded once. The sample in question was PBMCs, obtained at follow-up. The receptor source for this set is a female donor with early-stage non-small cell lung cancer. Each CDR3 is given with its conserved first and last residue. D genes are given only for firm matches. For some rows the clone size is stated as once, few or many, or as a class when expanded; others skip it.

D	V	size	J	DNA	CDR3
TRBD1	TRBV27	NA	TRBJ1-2	TGTGCCAGCAGTCCCTCTCCGGACAGGGCCTTGGCGGGCTACACCTTC	CASSPSPDRALAGYTF
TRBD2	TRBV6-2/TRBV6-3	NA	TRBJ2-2	TGTGCCAGCAGGGCTAGCGGTAACACCGGGGAGCTGTTTTTT	CASRASGNTGELFF
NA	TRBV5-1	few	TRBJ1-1	TGCGCCAGCAGCTTGTCCCCCGCTAGATTGGACACTGAAGCTTTCTTT	CASSLSPARLDTEAFF
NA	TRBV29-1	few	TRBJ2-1	TGCAGCGTTGTGCAAGGGACGTACAATGAGCAGCTCTTC	CSVVQGTYNEQLF
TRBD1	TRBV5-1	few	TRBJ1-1	TGCGCCAGCAGCCCGGGGGACAGTTGGAACACTGAAGCTTTCTTT	CASSPGDSWNTEAFF
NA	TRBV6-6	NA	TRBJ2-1	TGTGCCAGCAGTTACCGGGGTGTTAAAAACAATGAGCAGTTCTTC	CASSYRGVKNNEQFF
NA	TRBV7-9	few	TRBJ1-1	TGTGCCAGCAGCTCAGGGGAGGGGGACACTGAAGCTTTCTTT	CASSSGEGDTEAFF
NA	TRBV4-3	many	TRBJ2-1	TGCGCCAGCAGCCAAGGACAGCCTGTATACAATGAGCAGTTCTTC	CASSQGQPVYNEQFF
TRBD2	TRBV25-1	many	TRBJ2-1	TGTGCCAGCAGTGACCTATTGGGGGGAGGGAATGAGCAGTTCTTC	CASSDLLGGGNEQFF
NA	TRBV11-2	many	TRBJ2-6	TGTGCCAGCAGGGCTCCTGGGGCCAACGTCCTGACTTTC	CASRAPGANVLTF
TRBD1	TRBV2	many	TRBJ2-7	TGTGCCAGCAGGGGCAGGGGGCCCTACGAGCAGTACTTC	CASRGRGPYEQYF
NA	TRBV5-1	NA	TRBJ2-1	TGCGCCAGCAGCCGAGAAGGGTCTACCTCCTACAATGAGCAGTTCTTC	CASSREGSTSYNEQFF
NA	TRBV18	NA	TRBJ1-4	TGTGCCAGCTCGCGAATCAGACCCGGGGTAGAGGAAAAACTGTTTTTT	CASSRIRPGVEEKLFF
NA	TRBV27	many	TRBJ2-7	TGTGCCAGCAGCGACGCGGGTTTCTCTTACGAGCAGTACTTC	CASSDAGFSYEQYF
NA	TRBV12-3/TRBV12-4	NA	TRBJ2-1	TGTGCCAGCAGTCCCAGAGGAGCGAGCTCCTACAATGAGCAGTTCTTC	CASSPRGASSYNEQFF
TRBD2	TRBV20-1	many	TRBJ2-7	TGCAGTGCTAGAGATAGCGGGGGCCCGTCCTACGAGCAGTACTTC	CSARDSGGPSYEQYF
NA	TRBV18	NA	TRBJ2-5	TGTGCCAGCTCACCGGGCGGCGTAGGTGAGACCCAGTACTTC	CASSPGGVGETQYF
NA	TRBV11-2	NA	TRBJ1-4	TGTGCCAGCAGCCGTGACAGAGGCAATGAAAAACTGTTTTTT	CASSRDRGNEKLFF
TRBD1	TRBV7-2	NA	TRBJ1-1	TGTGCCAGCAGCTTCCAGGGGGCGGCTGAAGCTTTCTTT	CASSFQGAAEAFF
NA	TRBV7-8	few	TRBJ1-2	TGTGCCAGCAGCTATCGAAGGACAGAGCTCTATGGCTACACCTTC	CASSYRRTELYGYTF
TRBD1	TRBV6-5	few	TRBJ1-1	TGTGCCAGCAGTTATAGGACAGGGGGTAGAGCTTTCTTT	CASSYRTGGRAFF
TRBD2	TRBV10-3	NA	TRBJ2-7	TGTGCCATCAGTGAGTCGCGGCTAGCGGGGGGGTTACCCCTCTACGAGCAGTACTTC	CAISESRLAGGLPLYEQYF
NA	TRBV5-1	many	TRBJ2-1	TGCGCCAGCAGCAAGGGTGAAAACTCCTACAATGAGCAGTTCTTC	CASSKGENSYNEQFF
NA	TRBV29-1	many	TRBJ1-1	TGCAGCCTTGGTAGGGGGGCTGAAGCTTTCTTT	CSLGRGAEAFF
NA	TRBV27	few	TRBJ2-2	TGTGCCAGCAGTACTATGTTTGCCCTGGCAGGGCCGGGATGGAACACCGGGGAGCTGTTTTTT	CASSTMFALAGPGWNTGELFF
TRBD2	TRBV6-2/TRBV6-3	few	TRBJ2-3	TGTGCCAGCAGTCACAATCCGGCACTAGCGGGGAAAGGCGATACGCAGTATTTT	CASSHNPALAGKGDTQYF
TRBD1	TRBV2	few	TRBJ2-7	TGTGCCAGCAGGGGACAGGGGGCTGTTGGCTACGAGCAGTACTTC	CASRGQGAVGYEQYF
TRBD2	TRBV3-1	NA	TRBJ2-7	TGTGCCAGCAGCCAAGCCTCCAGCGGGGGGCTCCCCCGCTACGAGCAGTACTTC	CASSQASSGGLPRYEQYF
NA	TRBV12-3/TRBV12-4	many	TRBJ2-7	TGTGCCAGCAGTTTTATTAGCGGTGGGGGACCGGGCGAGCAGTACTTC	CASSFISGGGPGEQYF
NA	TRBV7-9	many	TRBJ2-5	TGTGCCAGCAGCTACATCGGGGGTCTGGAGACCCAGTACTTC	CASSYIGGLETQYF
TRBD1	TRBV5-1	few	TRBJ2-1	TGCGCCAGCAACCCCCCCGGGACAGGGGAGGCCAATGAGCAGTTCTTC	CASNPPGTGEANEQFF
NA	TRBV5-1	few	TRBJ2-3	TGCGCCAGCAGCTCAACAGGGGACTCAGATACGCAGTATTTT	CASSSTGDSDTQYF
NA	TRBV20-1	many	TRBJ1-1	TGCAGTGCCCCAAGCGGGGGAATGAACACTGAAGCTTTCTTT	CSAPSGGMNTEAFF
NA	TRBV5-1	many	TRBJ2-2	TGCGCCAGCAGCCCGCAGGAGTTGGGCACCGGGGAGCTGTTTTTT	CASSPQELGTGELFF
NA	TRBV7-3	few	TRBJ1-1	TGTGCCAGCAGCGCCGTAGGGACTGAAGCTTTCTTT	CASSAVGTEAFF
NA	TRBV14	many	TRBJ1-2	TGTGCCAGCAGCCGAGAGGGCTATGGCTACACCTTC	CASSREGYGYTF
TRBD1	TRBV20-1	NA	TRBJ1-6	TGCAGTGCACCGTCACAGGGGGTGGATTCACCCCTCCACTTT	CSAPSQGVDSPLHF
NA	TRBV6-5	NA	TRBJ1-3	TGTGCCAGCAGTTGGGAACATCCGAGCTCTGGAAACACCATATATTTT	CASSWEHPSSGNTIYF
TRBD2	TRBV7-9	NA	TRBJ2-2	TGTGCCAGCATGACTAGCCCAACCGGGGAGCTGTTTTTT	CASMTSPTGELFF
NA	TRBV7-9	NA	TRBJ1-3	TGTGCCAGCAGCTTACCTCCAGGGGATTCTGGAAACACCATATATTTT	CASSLPPGDSGNTIYF
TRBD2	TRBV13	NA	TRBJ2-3	TGTGCCAGCAGACGCGGGGGGGCCTCAGGAGATACGCAGTATTTT	CASRRGGASGDTQYF
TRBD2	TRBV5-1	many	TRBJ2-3	TGCGCCAGCAGCTTAAGCGGGGGCTCAGATACGCAGTATTTT	CASSLSGGSDTQYF
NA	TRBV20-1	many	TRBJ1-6	TGCAGTGCTAGAGCGCCCAGTGGTTCACCCCTCCACTTT	CSARAPSGSPLHF
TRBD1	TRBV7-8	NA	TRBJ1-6	TGTGCCAGCAGCTTAGGACGGACAGGGGATTCACCCCTCCACTTT	CASSLGRTGDSPLHF
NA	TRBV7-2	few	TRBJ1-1	TGTGCCAGCAGCTTAAGGGTTGACACTGAAGCTTTCTTT	CASSLRVDTEAFF
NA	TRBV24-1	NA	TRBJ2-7	TGTGCCACCGGGGATAGGAACGAGCAGTACTTC	CATGDRNEQYF
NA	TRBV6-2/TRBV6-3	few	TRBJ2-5	TGTGCCAGCAGAAGGGTCATAGCGTCACAGACCCAGTACTTC	CASRRVIASQTQYF
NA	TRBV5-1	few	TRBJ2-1	TGCGCCAGCAGCTTGTCGACCAGCTCCTACAATGAGCAGTTCTTC	CASSLSTSSYNEQFF
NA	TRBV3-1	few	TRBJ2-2	TGTGCCAGCAGCCAGGGGACCGCGAACACCGGGGAGCTGTTTTTT	CASSQGTANTGELFF
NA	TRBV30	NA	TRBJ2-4	TGTGCCTGGAACCCAGGGACCAAAAACATTCAGTACTTC	CAWNPGTKNIQYF